The 8 T cell receptor beta chains below come from one sample, sequenced in a study of T cell responses to AZD1222 COVID-19 vaccine. The repertoire was sequenced with immunoSEQ multiplex PCR; TCRdb's copy has only in-frame clones and lacks some. The sample has about 140,000 clones, 92% seen once. The sample here was peripheral blood, taken on day 0 of AZD1222 vaccination. Source of these receptors: an adult in good health.

The CDR3 sequence: CASDRGNQPQHF. DNA for the CDR3: TGTGCCAGCGACAGGGGGAATCAGCCCCAGCATTTT. The V and J genes are TRBV6-5 and TRBJ1-5; TRBD1 aligns across 9 bases. The CDR3 has 12 amino acids. The germline V gene encodes CDR1 MNHEY and CDR2 SVGAGI. The ends lost 8 bases at V and 4 bases at J; junction bases unmatched: 0.

The chain recombines TRBV12-5 with TRBJ2-1; 9 bases are a match to TRBD1. Per the germline V gene, CDR1 is LGHNT and CDR2 is FRNRAP. This CDR3 has 17 residues. The junction had 10 bases not matched to a gene; V was cut back by 3 bases and J by 4 bases. This chain's CDR3 is CASGFIPGQGLYNEQFF. The CDR3 DNA reads as TGTGCTAGTGGTTTCATACCGGGACAGGGTCTTTACAATGAGCAGTTCTTC.

In this sample, this clone turned up once. Compared with germline, one end of the junction differs, possibly owing to a read error. The rearrangement uses TRBV2 and TRBJ2-2; D possibly matches TRBD1 or TRBD2 (5 bases each). Looked up from germline, CDR1 is SNHLY and CDR2 is FYNNEI. The CDR3 is 18 amino acids. The CDR3 DNA sequence: TGTGCCAGTAAGACTGTGGCAGGGTGGTCGGGGAACATCGGGGAGCTGTTTTTT. As protein: CASKTVAGWSGNIGELFF. Looking up the rest from reference TRBV2 and TRBJ2-2 gives the full variable domain: EPEVTQTPSHQVTQMGQEVILRCVPISNHLYFYWYRQILGQKVEFLVSFYNNEISEKSEIFDDQFSVERPDGSNFTLKIRSTKLEDSAMYFCASKTVAGWSGNIGELFFGEGSRLTVL.

The rearrangement links TRBV28 to TRBJ2-1; tentatively, D is TRBD2 (7 bases). The germline V and J ends were trimmed by 5 bases and 0 bases, with 17 bases remaining between them. Germline lookup yields CDR1 MDHEN and CDR2 SYDVKM. This CDR3 is 17 amino acids long. The CDR3 DNA reads as TGTGCCAGCAGTCTGGGGGGGGGCCCGAGCTCCTACAATGAGCAGTTCTTC. Translating it yields CASSLGGGPSSYNEQFF.

This chain connects TRBV7-6 to TRBJ1-2, with D perhaps matching TRBD1 (5 bases). Germline V gene sequence: CDR1 SGHVS, CDR2 FNYEAQ. This CDR3 contains 13 residues. Deletions cut 0 bases from V and 6 bases from J, with 8 bases between. CDR3 sequence reads: CASSLAQANGYTF. The CDR3 DNA sequence: TGTGCCAGCAGCTTAGCACAGGCCAATGGCTACACCTTC.

This chain links TRBV20-1 with TRBJ1-6, with D unclear. The CDR3 is 11 amino acids. The V end lost 5 bases, the J end lost 8 bases, and 7 bases lay between the germline ends. CDR1 is DFQATT and CDR2 is SNEGSKA in the germline V gene (reference sequence). CDR3 loop: CSAGEDSPLHF. The CDR3, as DNA: TGCAGTGCTGGGGAGGATTCACCCCTCCACTTT.

The chain combines TRBV11-3 with TRBJ2-2; no clear D. The CDR3 totals 14 residues. In germline, CDR1 is SGHNT, CDR2 YENEEA. V was trimmed by 5 bases and J by 4 bases, leaving 11 bases between them. The CDR3 sequence: CASSPGALTGELFF. CDR3 nucleotide sequence: TGTGCCAGCAGCCCTGGAGCCCTCACCGGGGAGCTGTTTTTT.

As DNA, the CDR3 is TGTGCCAGCAGTGAATTCGTTGGGCCCGGCGAGCAGTACTTC. Its translation: CASSEFVGPGEQYF. The genes are TRBV6-1 and TRBJ2-7; D is ambiguous. Germline values: CDR1 MNHNS, CDR2 SASEGT. V dropped 2 bases and J dropped 6 bases, with 14 bases sitting between them. This CDR3 has 14 residues.